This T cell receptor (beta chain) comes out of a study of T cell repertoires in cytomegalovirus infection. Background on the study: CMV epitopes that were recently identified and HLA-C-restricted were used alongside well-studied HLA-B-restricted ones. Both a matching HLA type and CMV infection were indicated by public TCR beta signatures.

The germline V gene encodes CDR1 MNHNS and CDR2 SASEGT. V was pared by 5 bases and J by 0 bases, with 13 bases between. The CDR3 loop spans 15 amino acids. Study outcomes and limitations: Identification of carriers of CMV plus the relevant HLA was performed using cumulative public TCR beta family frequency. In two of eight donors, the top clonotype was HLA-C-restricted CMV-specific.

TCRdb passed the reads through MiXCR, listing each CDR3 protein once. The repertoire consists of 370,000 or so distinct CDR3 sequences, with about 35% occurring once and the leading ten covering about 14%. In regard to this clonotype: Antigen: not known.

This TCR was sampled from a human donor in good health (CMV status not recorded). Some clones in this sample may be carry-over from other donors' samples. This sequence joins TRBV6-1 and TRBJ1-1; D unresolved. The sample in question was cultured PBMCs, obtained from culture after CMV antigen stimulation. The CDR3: CASSYPAALNTEAFF. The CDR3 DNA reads TGTGCCAGCAGTTATCCGGCGGCCCTGAACACTGAAGCTTTCTTT.